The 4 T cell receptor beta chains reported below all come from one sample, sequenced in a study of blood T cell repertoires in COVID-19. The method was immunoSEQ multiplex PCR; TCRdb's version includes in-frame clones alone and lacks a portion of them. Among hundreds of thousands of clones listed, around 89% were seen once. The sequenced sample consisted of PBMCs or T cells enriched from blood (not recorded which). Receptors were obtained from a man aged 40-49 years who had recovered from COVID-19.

CDR3 residues: CASRPGLAGGRGGTDTQYF. CDR3 DNA sequence: TGTGCCAGTAGGCCGGGACTAGCGGGAGGGCGAGGGGGCACAGATACGCAGTATTTT. The rearrangement joins TRBV19 to TRBJ2-3, with 16 bases aligning to TRBD2. Germline CDR1 is LNHDA and CDR2 is SQIVND (reference sequence). Trimming at V came to 6 bases and at J to 1 base, leaving 10 bases not matched to a gene. The length of the CDR3 is 19 residues.

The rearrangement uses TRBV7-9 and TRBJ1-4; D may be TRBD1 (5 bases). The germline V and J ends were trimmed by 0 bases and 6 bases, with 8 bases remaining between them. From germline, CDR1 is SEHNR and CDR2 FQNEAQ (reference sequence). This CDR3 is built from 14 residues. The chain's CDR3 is CASSLAGEHEKLFF. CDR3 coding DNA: TGTGCCAGCAGCTTAGCAGGGGAACATGAAAAACTGTTTTTT.

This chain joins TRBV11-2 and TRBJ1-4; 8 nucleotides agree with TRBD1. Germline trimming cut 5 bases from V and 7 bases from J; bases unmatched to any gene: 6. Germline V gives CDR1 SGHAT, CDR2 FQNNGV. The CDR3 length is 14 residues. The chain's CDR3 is CASSVGQGFEKLFF. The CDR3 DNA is TGTGCCAGCAGCGTCGGACAGGGATTTGAAAAACTGTTTTTT.

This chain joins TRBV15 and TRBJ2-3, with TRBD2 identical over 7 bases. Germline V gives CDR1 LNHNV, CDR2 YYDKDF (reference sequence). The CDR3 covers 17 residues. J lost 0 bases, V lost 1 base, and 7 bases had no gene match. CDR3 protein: CATSRGNGGGSTDTQYF. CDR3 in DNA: TGTGCCACCAGCAGAGGAAATGGCGGGGGTAGCACAGATACGCAGTATTTT.